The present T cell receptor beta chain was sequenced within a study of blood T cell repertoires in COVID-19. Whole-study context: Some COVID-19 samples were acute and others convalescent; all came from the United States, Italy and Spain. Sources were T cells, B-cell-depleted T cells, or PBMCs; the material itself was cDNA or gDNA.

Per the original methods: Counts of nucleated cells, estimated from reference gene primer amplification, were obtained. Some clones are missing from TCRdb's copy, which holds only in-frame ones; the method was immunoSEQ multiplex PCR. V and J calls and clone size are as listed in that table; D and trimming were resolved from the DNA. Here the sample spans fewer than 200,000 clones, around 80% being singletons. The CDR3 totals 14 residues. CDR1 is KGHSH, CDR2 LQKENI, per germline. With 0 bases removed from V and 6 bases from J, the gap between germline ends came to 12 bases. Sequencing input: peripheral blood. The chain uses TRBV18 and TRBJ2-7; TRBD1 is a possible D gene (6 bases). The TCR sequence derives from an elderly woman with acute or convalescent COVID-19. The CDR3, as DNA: TGTGCCAGCTCACCACCGGGCAGAGGGGGCGAGCAGTACTTC. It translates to CASSPPGRGGEQYF.